This T cell receptor beta chain derives from a study of T cell responses to AZD1222 COVID-19 vaccine. Whole-study results and caveats: The donor cohort was predominantly white British with a female majority, and clonal diversity may have been underestimated.

Of note for this clone: Antigen: not known.

The CDR3 covers 16 residues. V lost 0 bases, J lost 5 bases, and 14 bases lay in between. Germline assignment: CDR1 GTSNPN and CDR2 SVGIG (reference sequence). Clones were read by immunoSEQ multiplex PCR, and TCRdb kept only the in-frame ones, dropping some. Among 140,000 to 150,000 clones listed, approximately 85% were seen once. Here the sequenced sample was peripheral blood, taken on day 0 of AZD1222 vaccination. The gene calls are TRBV30 and TRBJ1-6; D not resolved. The origin of this receptor is an adult in good health. The CDR3 DNA sequence: TGTGCCTGGAGTGTAGGTAGAGGACCTAATAATTCACCCCTCCACTTT. It yields the protein CAWSVGRGPNNSPLHF.